Listed here is a single TCR beta chain. TCRdb keeps only in-frame clones here, not all; method: immunoSEQ multiplex PCR. Of tens of thousands of clones in the sample, more than 70% were seen once. This entry is derived from a study of cytomegalovirus exposure and HLA in healthy donors. Losses at the gene ends were 0 bases for V and 4 bases for J; bases not matched to a gene: 6. The CDR3 runs to 16 residues. Looked up from germline, CDR1 is SGDLS and CDR2 is YYNGEE. Material: PBMCs. The source of this sequence is a woman aged 18 to 35 in good health and CMV-seropositive. This rearrangement joins TRBV9 to TRBJ2-2; 7 positions agree with TRBD2. The CDR3 DNA reads as TGTGCCAGCAGCGTAGGGGCGGGGGTTGGCACCGGGGAGCTGTTTTTT. This translates into CASSVGAGVGTGELFF.